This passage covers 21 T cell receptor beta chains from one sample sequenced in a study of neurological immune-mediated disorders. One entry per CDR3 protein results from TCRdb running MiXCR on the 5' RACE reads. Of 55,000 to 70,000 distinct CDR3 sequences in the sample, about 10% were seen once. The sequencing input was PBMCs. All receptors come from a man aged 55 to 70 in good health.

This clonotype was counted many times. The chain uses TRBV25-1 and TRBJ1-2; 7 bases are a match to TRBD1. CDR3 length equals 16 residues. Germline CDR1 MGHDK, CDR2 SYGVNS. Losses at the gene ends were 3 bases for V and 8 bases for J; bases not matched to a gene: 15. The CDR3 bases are TGTGCCAGCAGTGATTCCCTTAGAGGGGGCGCTCAAGGCTACACCTTC. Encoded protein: CASSDSLRGGAQGYTF.

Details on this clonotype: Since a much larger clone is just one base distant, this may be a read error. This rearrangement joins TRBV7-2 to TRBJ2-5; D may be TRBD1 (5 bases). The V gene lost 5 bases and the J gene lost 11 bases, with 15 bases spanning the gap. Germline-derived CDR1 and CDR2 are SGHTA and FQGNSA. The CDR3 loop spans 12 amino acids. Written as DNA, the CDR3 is TGTGCCAGCAGCCCCCGCCAGGGTCAGCAGTACTTC. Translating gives CASSPRQGQQYF.

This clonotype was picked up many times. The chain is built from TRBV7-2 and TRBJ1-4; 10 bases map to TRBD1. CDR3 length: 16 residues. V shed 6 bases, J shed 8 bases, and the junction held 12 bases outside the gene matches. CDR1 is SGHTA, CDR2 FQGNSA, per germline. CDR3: CASRLTGGDVGEKLFF. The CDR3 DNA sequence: TGTGCCAGCAGATTGACAGGGGGCGACGTTGGAGAAAAACTGTTTTTT.

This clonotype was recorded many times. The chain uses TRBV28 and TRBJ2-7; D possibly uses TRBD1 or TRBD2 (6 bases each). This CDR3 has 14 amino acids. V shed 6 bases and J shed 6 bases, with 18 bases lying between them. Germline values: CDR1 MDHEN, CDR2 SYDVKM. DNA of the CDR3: TGTGCCAGCAGCCGCGGGGCAGGGGTGGGCGAGCAGTACTTC. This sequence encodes CASSRGAGVGEQYF.

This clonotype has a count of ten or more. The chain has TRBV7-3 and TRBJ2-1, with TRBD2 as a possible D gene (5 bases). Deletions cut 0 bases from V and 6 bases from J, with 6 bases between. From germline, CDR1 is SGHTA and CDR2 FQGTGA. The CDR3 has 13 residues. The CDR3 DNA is TGTGCCAGCAGCTTAACTCGGGGCAATGAGCAGTTCTTC. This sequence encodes CASSLTRGNEQFF.

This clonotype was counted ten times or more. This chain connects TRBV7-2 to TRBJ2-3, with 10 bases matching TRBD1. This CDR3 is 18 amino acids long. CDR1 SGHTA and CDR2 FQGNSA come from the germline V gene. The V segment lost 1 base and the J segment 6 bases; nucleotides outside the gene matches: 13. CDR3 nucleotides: TGTGCCAGCAGCTTAGGTCACGAGAGGACAGGGGGTAAGGATACGCAGTATTTT. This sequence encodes CASSLGHERTGGKDTQYF.

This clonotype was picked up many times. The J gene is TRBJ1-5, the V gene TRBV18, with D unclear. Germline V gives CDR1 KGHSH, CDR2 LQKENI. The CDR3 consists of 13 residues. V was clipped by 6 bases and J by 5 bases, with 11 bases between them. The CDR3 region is CASSPDAYQPQHF. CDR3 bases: TGTGCCAGCTCCCCTGACGCGTATCAGCCCCAGCATTTT.

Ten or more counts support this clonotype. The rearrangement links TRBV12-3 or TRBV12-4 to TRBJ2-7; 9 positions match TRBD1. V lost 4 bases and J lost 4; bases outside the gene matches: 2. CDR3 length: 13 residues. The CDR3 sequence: CASSSDRGYEQYF. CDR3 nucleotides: TGTGCCAGCAGTTCAGACAGGGGGTACGAGCAGTACTTC.

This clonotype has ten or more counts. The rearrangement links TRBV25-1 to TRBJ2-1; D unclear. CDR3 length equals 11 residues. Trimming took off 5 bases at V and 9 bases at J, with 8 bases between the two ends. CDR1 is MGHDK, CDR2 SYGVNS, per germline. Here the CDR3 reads CASSTFGEQFF. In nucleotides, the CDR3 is TGTGCCAGCAGTACTTTCGGTGAGCAGTTCTTC. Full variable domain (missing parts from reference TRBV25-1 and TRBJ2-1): EADIYQTPRYLVIGTGKKITLECSQTMGHDKMYWYQQDPGMELHLIHYSYGVNSTEKGDLSSESTVSRIRTEHFPLTLESARPSHTSQYLCASSTFGEQFFGPGTRLTVL.

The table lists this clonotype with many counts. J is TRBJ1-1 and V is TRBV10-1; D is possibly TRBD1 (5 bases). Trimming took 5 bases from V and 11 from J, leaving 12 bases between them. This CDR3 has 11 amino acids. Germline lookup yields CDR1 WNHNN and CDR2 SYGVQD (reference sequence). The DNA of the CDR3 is TGCGCCAGCAGTCGGCGAGCAGGGGCTTTCTTT. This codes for CASSRRAGAFF.

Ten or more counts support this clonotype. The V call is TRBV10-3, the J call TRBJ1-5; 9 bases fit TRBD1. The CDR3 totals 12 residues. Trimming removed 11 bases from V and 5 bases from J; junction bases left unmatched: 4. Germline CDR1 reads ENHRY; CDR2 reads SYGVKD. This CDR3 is CAVQGADQPQHF. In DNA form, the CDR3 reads TGTGCCGTACAGGGGGCCGATCAGCCCCAGCATTTT.

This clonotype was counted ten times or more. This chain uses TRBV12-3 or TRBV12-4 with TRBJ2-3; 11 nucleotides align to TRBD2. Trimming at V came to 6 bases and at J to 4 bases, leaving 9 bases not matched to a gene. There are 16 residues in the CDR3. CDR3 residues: CASSPVAGGSSDTQYF. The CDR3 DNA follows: TGTGCCAGCAGCCCAGTAGCGGGGGGGTCCTCAGATACGCAGTATTTT.

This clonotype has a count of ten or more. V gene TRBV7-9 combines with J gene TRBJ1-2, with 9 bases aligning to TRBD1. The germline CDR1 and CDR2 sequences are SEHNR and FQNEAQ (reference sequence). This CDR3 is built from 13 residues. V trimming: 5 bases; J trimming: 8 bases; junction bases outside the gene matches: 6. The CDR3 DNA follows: TGTGCCAGCAGCGCGCCGGGACAGGGAGGCTACACCTTC. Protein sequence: CASSAPGQGGYTF.

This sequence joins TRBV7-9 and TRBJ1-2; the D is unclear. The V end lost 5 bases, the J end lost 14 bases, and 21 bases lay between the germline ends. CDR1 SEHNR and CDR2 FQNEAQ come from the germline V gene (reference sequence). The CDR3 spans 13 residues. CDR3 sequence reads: CASSPFNSPVLTF. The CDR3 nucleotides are TGTGCCAGCAGCCCATTCAACAGCCCCGTTCTTACCTTC. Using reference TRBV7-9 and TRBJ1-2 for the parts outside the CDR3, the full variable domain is DTGVSQNPRHKITKRGQNVTFRCDPISEHNRLYWYRQTLGQGPEFLTYFQNEAQLEKSRLLSDRFSAERPKGSFSTLEIQRTEQGDSAMYLCASSPFNSPVLTFGSGTRLTVV.

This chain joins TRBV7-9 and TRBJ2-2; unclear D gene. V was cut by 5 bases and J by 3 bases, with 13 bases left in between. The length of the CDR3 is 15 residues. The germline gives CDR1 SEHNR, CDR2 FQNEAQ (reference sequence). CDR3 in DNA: TGTGCCAGCAGCCCACGTGGGTTGGACACCGGGGAGCTGTTTTTT. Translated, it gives CASSPRGLDTGELFF.

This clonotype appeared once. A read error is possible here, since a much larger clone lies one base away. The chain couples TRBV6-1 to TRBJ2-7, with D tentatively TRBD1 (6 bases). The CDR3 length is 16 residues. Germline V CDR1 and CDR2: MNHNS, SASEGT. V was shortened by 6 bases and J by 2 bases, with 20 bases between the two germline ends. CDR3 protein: CASSRLSVTGPYEQYF. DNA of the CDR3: TGTGCCAGCAGCCGACTGAGTGTGACAGGACCCTACGAGCAGTACTTC.

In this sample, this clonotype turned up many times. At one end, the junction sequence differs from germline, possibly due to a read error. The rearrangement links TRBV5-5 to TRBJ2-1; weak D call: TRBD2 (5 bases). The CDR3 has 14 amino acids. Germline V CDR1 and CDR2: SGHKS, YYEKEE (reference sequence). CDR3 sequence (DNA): TGTGCCAGCACCTTGGTCGCGGGCCAAAATGAGCAGTTCTTC. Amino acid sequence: CASTLVAGQNEQFF.

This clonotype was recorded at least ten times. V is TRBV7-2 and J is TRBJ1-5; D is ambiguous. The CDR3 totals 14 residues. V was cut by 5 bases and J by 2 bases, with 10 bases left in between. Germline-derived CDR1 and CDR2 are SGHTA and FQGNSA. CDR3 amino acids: CASSPLGRNQPQHF. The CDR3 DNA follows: TGTGCCAGCAGCCCATTGGGTCGCAATCAGCCCCAGCATTTT. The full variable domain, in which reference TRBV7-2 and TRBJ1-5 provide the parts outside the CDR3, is GAGVSQSPSNKVTEKGKDVELRCDPISGHTALYWYRQSLGQGLEFLIYFQGNSAPDKSGLPSDRFSAERTGGSVSTLTIQRTQQEDSAVYLCASSPLGRNQPQHFGDGTRLSIL.

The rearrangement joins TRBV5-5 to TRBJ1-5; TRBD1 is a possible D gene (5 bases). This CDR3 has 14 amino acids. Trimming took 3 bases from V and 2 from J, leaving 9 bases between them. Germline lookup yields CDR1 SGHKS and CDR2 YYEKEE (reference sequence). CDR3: CASSYQGGNQPQHF. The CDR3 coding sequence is TGTGCCAGCAGCTACCAGGGTGGCAATCAGCCCCAGCATTTT.

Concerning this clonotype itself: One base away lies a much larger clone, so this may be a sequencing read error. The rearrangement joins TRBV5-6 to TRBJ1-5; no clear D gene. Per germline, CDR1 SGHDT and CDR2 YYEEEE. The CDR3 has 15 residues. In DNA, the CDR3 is TGTGCCAGCAGCCTCACGGGCCCTACCAATCAGACCCAGCATTTT. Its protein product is CASSLTGPTNQTQHF. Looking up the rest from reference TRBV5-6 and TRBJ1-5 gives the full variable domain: DAGVTQSPTHLIKTRGQQVTLRCSPKSGHDTVSWYQQALGQGPQFIFQYYEEEERQRGNFPDRFSGHQFPNYSSELNVNALLLGDSALYLCASSLTGPTNQTQHFGDGTRLSIL.

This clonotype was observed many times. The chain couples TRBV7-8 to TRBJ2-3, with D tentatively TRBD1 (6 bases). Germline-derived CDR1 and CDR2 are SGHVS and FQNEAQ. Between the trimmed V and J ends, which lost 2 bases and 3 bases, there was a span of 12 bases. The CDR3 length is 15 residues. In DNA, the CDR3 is TGTGCCAGCAGCTTAAATCAGGGGTGGACAGATACGCAGTATTTT. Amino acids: CASSLNQGWTDTQYF. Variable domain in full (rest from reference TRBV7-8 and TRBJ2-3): GAGVSQSPRYKVAKRGQDVALRCDPISGHVSLFWYQQALGQGPEFLTYFQNEAQLDKSGLPSDRFFAERPEGSVSTLKIQRTQQEDSAVYLCASSLNQGWTDTQYFGPGTRLTVL.